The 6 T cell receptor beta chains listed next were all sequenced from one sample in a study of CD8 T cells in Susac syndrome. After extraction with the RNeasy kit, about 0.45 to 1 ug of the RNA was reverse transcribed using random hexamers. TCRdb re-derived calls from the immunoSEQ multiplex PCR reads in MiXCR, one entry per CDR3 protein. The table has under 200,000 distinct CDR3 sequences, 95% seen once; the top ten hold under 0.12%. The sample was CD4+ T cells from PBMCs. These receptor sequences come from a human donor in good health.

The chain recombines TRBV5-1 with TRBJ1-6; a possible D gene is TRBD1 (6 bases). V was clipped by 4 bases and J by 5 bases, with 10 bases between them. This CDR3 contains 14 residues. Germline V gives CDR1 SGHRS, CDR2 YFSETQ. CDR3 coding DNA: TGCGCCAGCAGCGGGGGACAAGATAATTCACCCCTCCACTTT. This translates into CASSGGQDNSPLHF. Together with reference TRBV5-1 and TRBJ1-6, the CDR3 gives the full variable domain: KAGVTQTPRYLIKTRGQQVTLSCSPISGHRSVSWYQQTPGQGLQFLFEYFSETQRNKGNFPGRFSGRQFSNSRSEMNVSTLELGDSALYLCASSGGQDNSPLHFGNGTRLTVT.

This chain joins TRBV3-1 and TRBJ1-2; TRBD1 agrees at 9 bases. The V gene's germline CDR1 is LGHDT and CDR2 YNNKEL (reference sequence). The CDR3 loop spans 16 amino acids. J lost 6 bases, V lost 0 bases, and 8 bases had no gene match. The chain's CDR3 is CASSQEGQGVTDGYTF. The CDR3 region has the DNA TGTGCCAGCAGCCAAGAGGGACAGGGAGTAACAGATGGCTACACCTTC.

The CDR3 coding sequence is TGCAGTGCCCTCACAGAGGGGGCGTGGGGCTACACCTTC. Translation gives CSALTEGAWGYTF. The J gene is TRBJ1-2, the V gene TRBV20-1, with TRBD1 matching 7 bases. The junction had 12 bases not matched to a gene; V was cut back by 6 bases and J by 8 bases. From germline, CDR1 is DFQATT and CDR2 SNEGSKA (reference sequence). The CDR3 runs to 13 residues.

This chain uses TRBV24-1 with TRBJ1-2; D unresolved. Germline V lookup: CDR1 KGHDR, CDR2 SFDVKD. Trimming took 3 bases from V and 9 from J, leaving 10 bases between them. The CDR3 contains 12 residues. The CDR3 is CATSDSSVSYTF. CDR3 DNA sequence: TGTGCCACCAGTGATAGCAGTGTAAGCTACACCTTC.

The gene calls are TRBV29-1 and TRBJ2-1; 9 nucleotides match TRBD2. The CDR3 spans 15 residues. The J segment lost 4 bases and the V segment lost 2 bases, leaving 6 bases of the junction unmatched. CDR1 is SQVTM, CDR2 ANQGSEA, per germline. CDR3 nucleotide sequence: TGCAGCGTTGAATCCCGACTAGCGGCATACAATGAGCAGTTCTTC. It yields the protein CSVESRLAAYNEQFF.

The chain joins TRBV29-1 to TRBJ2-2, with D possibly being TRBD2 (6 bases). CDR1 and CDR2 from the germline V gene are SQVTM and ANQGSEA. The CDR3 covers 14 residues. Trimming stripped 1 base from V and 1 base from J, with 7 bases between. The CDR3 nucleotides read TGCAGCGTTGAAGGGAGGGTGAACACCGGGGAGCTGTTTTTT. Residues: CSVEGRVNTGELFF.